Listed below are T cell receptor beta chains from one sample, sequenced in a study of blood T cell repertoires in COVID-19. TCRdb keeps only in-frame clones here, not all; method: immunoSEQ multiplex PCR. The repertoire has tens of thousands of clones, 82% of them found once; the top ten carry 15% to 20%. Sequencing used peripheral blood. Receptor source: a man older than 75 with active COVID-19. CDR3s include the opening cysteine and the closing phenylalanine or tryptophan. Each record gives: J gene, V gene, D gene, clone size, CDR3 protein, CDR3 DNA. D genes are given only for firm matches. Not all rows give a size; the values are once, few, many and, for expanded clones, a class.

TRBJ2-5 | TRBV5-1 | . | . | CASSFASTGSQETQYF | TGCGCCAGCAGCTTTGCCTCTACCGGGAGCCAGGAGACCCAGTACTTC
TRBJ2-7 | TRBV27 | . | . | CASSYRADFGEQYF | TGTGCCAGCAGTTACAGGGCCGATTTCGGGGAGCAGTACTTC
TRBJ2-1 | TRBV27 | TRBD2 | . | CASSRYGTSINEQFF | TGTGCCAGCAGTCGATACGGGACTAGCATCAATGAGCAGTTCTTC
TRBJ2-7 | TRBV4-3 | TRBD2 | . | CASSQDWAGASGSPYEQYF | TGCGCCAGCAGCCAAGATTGGGCCGGGGCTAGCGGGAGTCCCTACGAGCAGTACTTC
TRBJ1-1 | TRBV5-6 | . | . | CASSPYREAFF | TGTGCCAGCAGCCCATACAGGGAAGCTTTCTTT
TRBJ2-7 | TRBV27 | . | . | CASIGLYEQYF | TGTGCCAGCATCGGACTCTACGAGCAGTACTTC
TRBJ1-1 | TRBV18 | TRBD1 | . | CASSPPQGSATEAFF | TGTGCCAGCTCACCACCACAGGGGAGCGCCACTGAAGCTTTCTTT
TRBJ2-1 | TRBV7-8 | . | . | CASKMGDEQFF | TGTGCCAGCAAAATGGGAGATGAGCAGTTCTTC
TRBJ2-7 | TRBV7-2 | TRBD2 | . | CASSLVRGGSGRQNEQYF | TGTGCCAGCAGCTTAGTAAGGGGTGGTAGCGGGAGGCAAAACGAGCAGTACTTC
TRBJ1-5 | TRBV6-6 | . | . | CASATNQPQHF | TGTGCCAGCGCCACTAATCAGCCCCAGCATTTT
TRBJ1-1 | TRBV11-1 | . | few | CASSLGVIVTEAFF | TGTGCCAGCAGCTTAGGTGTCATAGTGACTGAAGCTTTCTTT
TRBJ1-1 | TRBV10-3 | TRBD1 | . | CAISEGQGIDEAFF | TGTGCCATCAGTGAAGGACAGGGTATCGATGAAGCTTTCTTT
TRBJ2-7 | TRBV27 | TRBD1 | . | CASSFLGQGNEQYF | TGTGCCAGCAGTTTTTTAGGACAGGGGAACGAGCAGTACTTC
TRBJ1-6 | TRBV6-5 | . | . | CASSWGNRENNSPLHF | TGTGCCAGCAGTTGGGGTAACAGGGAAAATAATTCACCCCTCCACTTT
TRBJ1-3 | TRBV29-1 | . | . | CSVTRTAGNTIYF | TGCAGCGTTACCAGGACAGCAGGAAACACCATATATTTT
TRBJ2-5 | TRBV6-5 | TRBD1 | once | CASNRDRQETQYF | TGTGCCAGCAATAGGGACAGACAAGAGACCCAGTACTTC
TRBJ2-7 | TRBV10-3 | . | . | CAISDPRGGGYEQYF | TGTGCCATCAGTGACCCGCGGGGAGGTGGCTACGAGCAGTACTTC
TRBJ1-6 | TRBV10-3 | . | . | CAISETGSNSPLHF | TGTGCCATCAGTGAGACAGGGAGCAATTCACCCCTCCACTTT
TRBJ1-5 | TRBV7-9 | . | . | CASSLGSSQPQHF | TGTGCCAGCAGCTTAGGCTCGAGTCAGCCCCAGCATTTT
TRBJ2-2 | TRBV7-3 | . | . | CASSPTLGSAGELFF | TGTGCCAGCAGCCCGACACTAGGATCGGCCGGGGAGCTGTTTTTT
TRBJ1-5 | TRBV6-5 | . | . | CASRTSVGTQPQHF | TGTGCCAGCAGGACAAGTGTCGGTACTCAGCCCCAGCATTTT
TRBJ2-2 | TRBV10-3 | TRBD1 | . | CAISEHRTGGSGELFF | TGTGCCATCAGTGAGCACCGGACAGGGGGTTCCGGGGAGCTGTTTTTT
TRBJ2-1 | TRBV6-2/TRBV6-3 | TRBD2 | . | CASSRMGVGTNHNEQFF | TGTGCCAGCAGCCGGATGGGGGTCGGGACTAACCACAATGAGCAGTTCTTC
TRBJ2-5 | TRBV6-5 | . | . | CASSYSYATGSETQYF | TGTGCCAGCAGTTACTCCTACGCTACAGGGTCCGAGACCCAGTACTTC
TRBJ2-1 | TRBV5-1 | TRBD2 | . | CASSTSGGAIEQFF | TGCGCCAGCAGCACTAGCGGGGGGGCCATTGAGCAGTTCTTC
TRBJ2-5 | TRBV2 | TRBD1 | . | CASRTILQGAGTQYF | TGTGCCAGCAGAACAATCCTACAGGGGGCAGGGACCCAGTACTTC
TRBJ1-1 | TRBV6-5 | TRBD1 | once | CASSQPGTVVAFF | TGTGCCAGCAGCCAACCCGGGACAGTGGTAGCTTTCTTT
TRBJ2-5 | TRBV6-2/TRBV6-3 | TRBD2 | . | CASSRSGSRETQYF | TGTGCCAGCAGTCGTAGCGGGAGCCGGGAGACCCAGTACTTC
TRBJ1-2 | TRBV5-8 | TRBD1 | . | CASSLDRGRRYGYTF | TGTGCCAGCAGCTTGGACAGGGGGCGACGCTATGGCTACACCTTC
TRBJ2-2 | TRBV6-5 | . | . | CASSYSGNTGELFF | TGTGCCAGCAGTTACTCCGGGAACACCGGGGAGCTGTTTTTT
TRBJ1-1 | TRBV4-2 | . | . | CASSQMTQVTEAFF | TGTGCCAGCAGCCAAATGACCCAGGTCACTGAAGCTTTCTTT
TRBJ1-5 | TRBV7-9 | TRBD1 | . | CASSPGQGAQPQHF | TGTGCCAGCAGCCCTGGACAGGGGGCTCAGCCCCAGCATTTT
TRBJ2-3 | TRBV29-1 | . | . | CSVYRWDSTDTQYF | TGCAGCGTATATCGTTGGGACTCCACAGATACGCAGTATTTT
TRBJ2-5 | TRBV28 | . | . | CASSFGSPETQYF | TGTGCCAGCAGTTTTGGTAGTCCCGAGACCCAGTACTTC
TRBJ2-1 | TRBV10-3 | TRBD2 | once | CAISEAGESYNEQFF | TGTGCCATCAGTGAGGCGGGGGAATCCTACAATGAGCAGTTCTTC
TRBJ1-1 | TRBV29-1 | . | . | CSVGGVNTEAFF | TGCAGCGTGGGGGGGGTGAACACTGAAGCTTTCTTT
TRBJ2-7 | TRBV19 | TRBD1 | few | CASSHRDRGTPYEQYF | TGTGCCAGTAGTCACCGGGACAGGGGAACCCCCTACGAGCAGTACTTC
TRBJ2-7 | TRBV7-2 | TRBD1 | . | CASSLSSGQAYEQYF | TGTGCCAGCAGCTTAAGTTCCGGACAGGCCTACGAGCAGTACTTC
TRBJ1-3 | TRBV4-3 | . | . | CASSQDSGGNTIYF | TGCGCCAGCAGCCAAGATTCGGGGGGAAACACCATATATTTT
TRBJ2-7 | TRBV7-2 | TRBD1 | . | CASRMTGGNYEQYF | TGTGCCAGCAGAATGACAGGGGGCAATTACGAGCAGTACTTC
TRBJ2-3 | TRBV14 | TRBD2 | . | CASSQQAGVYTDTQYF | TGTGCCAGCAGCCAGCAAGCGGGAGTCTACACAGATACGCAGTATTTT
TRBJ1-1 | TRBV6-2/TRBV6-3 | . | . | CASSSSTHTGKAFF | TGTGCCAGCAGTTCCTCCACCCACACAGGGAAAGCTTTCTTT